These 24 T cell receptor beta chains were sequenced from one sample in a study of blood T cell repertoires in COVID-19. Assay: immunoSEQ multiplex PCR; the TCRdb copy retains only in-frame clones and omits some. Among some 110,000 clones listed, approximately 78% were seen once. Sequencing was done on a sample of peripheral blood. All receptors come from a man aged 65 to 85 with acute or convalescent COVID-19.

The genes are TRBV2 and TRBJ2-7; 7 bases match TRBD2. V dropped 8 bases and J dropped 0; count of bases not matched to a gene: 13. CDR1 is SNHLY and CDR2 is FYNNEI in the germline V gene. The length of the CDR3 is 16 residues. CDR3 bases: TGTGCCAGCCTAAGAGAACCAGCGGGGACCTCCTACGAGCAGTACTTC. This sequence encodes CASLREPAGTSYEQYF.

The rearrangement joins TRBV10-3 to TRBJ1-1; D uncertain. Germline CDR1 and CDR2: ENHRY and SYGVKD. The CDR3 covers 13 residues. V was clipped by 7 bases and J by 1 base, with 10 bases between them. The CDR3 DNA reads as TGTGCCATCACCACAGCTACGAACACTGAAGCTTTCTTT. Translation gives CAITTATNTEAFF.

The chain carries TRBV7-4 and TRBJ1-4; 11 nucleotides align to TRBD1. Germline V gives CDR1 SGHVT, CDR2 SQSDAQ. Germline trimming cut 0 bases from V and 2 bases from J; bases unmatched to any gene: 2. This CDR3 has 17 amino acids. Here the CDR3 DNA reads TGTGCCAGCAGCTTAGCGGGACAGGGGGAGACTAATGAAAAACTGTTTTTT. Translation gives CASSLAGQGETNEKLFF.

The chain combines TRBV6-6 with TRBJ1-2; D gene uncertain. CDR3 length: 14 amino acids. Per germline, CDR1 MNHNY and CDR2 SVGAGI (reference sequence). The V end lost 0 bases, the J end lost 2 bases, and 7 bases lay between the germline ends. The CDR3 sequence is CASSYSVLNYGYTF. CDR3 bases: TGTGCCAGCAGTTACTCGGTCCTAAACTATGGCTACACCTTC.

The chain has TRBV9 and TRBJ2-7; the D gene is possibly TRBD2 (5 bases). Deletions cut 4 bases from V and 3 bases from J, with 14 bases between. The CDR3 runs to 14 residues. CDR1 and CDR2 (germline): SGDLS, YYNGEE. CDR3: CASSPNGDYYEQYF. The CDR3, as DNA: TGTGCCAGCAGCCCCAACGGAGACTACTACGAGCAGTACTTC.

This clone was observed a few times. The CDR3 is CASSYDAGTRYREQYF. Here the CDR3 DNA reads TGTGCCAGCAGTTACGACGCGGGGACTAGGTACCGCGAGCAGTACTTC. The V gene is TRBV6-5, the J gene TRBJ2-7, with 8 bases fitting TRBD2. J lost 6 bases, V lost 2 bases, and 12 bases had no gene match. From germline, CDR1 is MNHEY and CDR2 SVGAGI. There are 16 residues in the CDR3.

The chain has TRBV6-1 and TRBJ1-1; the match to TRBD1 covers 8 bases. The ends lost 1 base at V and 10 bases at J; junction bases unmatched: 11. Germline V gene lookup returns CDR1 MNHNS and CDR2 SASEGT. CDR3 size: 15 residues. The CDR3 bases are TGTGCCAGCAGTGAAGGACAGGGGCGGCGAGGGGGAGCTTTCTTT. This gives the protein CASSEGQGRRGGAFF.

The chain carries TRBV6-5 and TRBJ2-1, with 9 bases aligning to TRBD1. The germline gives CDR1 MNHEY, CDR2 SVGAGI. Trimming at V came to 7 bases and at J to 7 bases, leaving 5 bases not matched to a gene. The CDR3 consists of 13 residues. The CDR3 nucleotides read TGTGCCAGCAATCGACAGGGGGTAAATGAGCAGTTCTTC. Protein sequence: CASNRQGVNEQFF.

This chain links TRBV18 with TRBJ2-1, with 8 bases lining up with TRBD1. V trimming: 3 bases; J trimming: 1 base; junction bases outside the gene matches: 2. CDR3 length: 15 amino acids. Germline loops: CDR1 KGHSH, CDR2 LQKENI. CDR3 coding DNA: TGTGCCAGCTCACCCTGGACAGGGTCCTACAATGAGCAGTTCTTC. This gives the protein CASSPWTGSYNEQFF.

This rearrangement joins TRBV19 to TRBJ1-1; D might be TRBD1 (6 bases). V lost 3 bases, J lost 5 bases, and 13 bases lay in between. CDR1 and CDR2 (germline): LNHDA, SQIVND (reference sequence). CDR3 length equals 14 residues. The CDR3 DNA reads TGTGCCAGTAGTATGGGGAACAGGGTGACTGAAGCTTTCTTT. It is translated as CASSMGNRVTEAFF.

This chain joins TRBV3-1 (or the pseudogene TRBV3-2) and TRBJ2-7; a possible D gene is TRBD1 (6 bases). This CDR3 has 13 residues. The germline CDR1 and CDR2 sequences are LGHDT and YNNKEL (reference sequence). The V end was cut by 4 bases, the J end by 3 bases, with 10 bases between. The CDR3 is CASSLTGVYEQYF. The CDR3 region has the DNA TGTGCCAGCAGCCTGACAGGAGTCTACGAGCAGTACTTC.

The DNA of the CDR3 is TGTGCCAGCTCACCGCTAACTAGCGGGGGGGCGTTCTATGAGCAGTTCTTC. Its protein product is CASSPLTSGGAFYEQFF. The chain recombines TRBV18 with TRBJ2-1, with 13 bases lining up with TRBD2. Germline-derived CDR1 and CDR2 are KGHSH and LQKENI. The CDR3 runs 17 residues. The J segment lost 8 bases and the V segment lost 3 bases, leaving 10 bases of the junction unmatched.

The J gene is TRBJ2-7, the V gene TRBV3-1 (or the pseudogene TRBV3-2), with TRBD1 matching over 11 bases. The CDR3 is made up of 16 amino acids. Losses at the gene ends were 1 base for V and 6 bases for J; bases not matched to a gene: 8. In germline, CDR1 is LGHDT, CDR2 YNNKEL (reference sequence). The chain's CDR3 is CASSQASGTGGREQYF. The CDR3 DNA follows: TGTGCCAGCAGCCAAGCCTCCGGGACAGGGGGTCGCGAGCAGTACTTC.

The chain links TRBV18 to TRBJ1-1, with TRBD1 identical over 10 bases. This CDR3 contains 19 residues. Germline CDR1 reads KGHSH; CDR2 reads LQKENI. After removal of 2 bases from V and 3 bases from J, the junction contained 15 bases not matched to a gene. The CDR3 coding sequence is TGTGCCAGCTCACCAGTGGGGACAGGGGTCACGCGCCGGGACACTGAAGCTTTCTTT. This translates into CASSPVGTGVTRRDTEAFF.

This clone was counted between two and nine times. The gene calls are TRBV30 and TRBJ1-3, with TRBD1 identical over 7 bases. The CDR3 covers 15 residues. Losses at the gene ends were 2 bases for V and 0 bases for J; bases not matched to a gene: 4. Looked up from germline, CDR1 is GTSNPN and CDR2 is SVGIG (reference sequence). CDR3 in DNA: TGTGCCTGGAGTAAAACAGGGGTCTCTGGAAACACCATATATTTT. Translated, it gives CAWSKTGVSGNTIYF.

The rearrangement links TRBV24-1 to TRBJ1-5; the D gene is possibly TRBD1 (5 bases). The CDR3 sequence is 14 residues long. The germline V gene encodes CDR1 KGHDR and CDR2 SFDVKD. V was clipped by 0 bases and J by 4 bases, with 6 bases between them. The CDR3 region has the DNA TGTGCCACCAGTGATTTGCCAGGGAATCAGCCCCAGCATTTT. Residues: CATSDLPGNQPQHF.

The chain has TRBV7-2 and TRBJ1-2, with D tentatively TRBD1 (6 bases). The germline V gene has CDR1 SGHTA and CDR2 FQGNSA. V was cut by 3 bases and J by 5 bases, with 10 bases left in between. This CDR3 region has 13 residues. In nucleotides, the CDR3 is TGTGCCAGCAGCTTGCAGAGGGGGTATGGCTACACCTTC. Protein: CASSLQRGYGYTF.

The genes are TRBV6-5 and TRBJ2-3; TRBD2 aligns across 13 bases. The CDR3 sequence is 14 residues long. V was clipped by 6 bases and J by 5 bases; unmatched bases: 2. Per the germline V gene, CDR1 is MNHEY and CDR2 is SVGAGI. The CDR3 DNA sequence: TGTGCCAGCAGACTAGCGGGGGGGCGAGATACGCAGTATTTT. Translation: CASRLAGGRDTQYF.

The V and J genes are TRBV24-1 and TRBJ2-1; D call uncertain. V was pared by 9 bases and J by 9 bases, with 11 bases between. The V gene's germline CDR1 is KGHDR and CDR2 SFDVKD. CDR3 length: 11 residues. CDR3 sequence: CATGLSGEQFF. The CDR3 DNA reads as TGTGCCACCGGTCTATCGGGTGAGCAGTTCTTC.

The CDR3 bases are TGTGCCAGTAGTATAGGGGGAGGGCGGAGCACTGAAGCTTTCTTT. As protein: CASSIGGGRSTEAFF. The V call is TRBV19, the J call TRBJ1-1; no firm D call. This CDR3 region has 15 residues. V shed 1 base and J shed 4 bases, with 13 bases lying between them. CDR1 is LNHDA and CDR2 is SQIVND in the germline V gene (reference sequence).

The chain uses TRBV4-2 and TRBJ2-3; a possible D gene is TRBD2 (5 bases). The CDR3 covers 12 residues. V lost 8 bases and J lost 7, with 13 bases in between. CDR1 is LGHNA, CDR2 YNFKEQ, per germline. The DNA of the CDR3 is TGTGCCAGCCGAACCGAGGGCTATACGCAGTATTTT. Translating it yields CASRTEGYTQYF.

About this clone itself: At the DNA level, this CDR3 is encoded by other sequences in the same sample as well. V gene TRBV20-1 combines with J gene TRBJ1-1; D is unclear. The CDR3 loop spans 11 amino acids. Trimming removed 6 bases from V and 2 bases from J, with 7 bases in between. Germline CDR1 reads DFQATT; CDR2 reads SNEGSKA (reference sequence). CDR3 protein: CSARVNTEAFF. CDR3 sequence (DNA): TGCAGTGCCCGGGTTAACACTGAAGCTTTCTTT.

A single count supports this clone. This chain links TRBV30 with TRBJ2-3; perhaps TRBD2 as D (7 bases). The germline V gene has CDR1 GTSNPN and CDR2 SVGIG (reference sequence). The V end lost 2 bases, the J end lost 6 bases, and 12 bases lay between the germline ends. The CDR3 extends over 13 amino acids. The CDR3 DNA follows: TGTGCCTGGAGTAAGGGGGGGGCGGATACGCAGTATTTT. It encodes CAWSKGGADTQYF.

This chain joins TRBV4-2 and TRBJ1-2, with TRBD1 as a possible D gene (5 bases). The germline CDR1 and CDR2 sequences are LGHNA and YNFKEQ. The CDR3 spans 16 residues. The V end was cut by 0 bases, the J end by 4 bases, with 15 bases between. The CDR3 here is CASSQDLGAWGYGYTF. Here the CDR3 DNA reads TGTGCCAGCAGCCAAGATCTTGGGGCTTGGGGCTATGGCTACACCTTC.